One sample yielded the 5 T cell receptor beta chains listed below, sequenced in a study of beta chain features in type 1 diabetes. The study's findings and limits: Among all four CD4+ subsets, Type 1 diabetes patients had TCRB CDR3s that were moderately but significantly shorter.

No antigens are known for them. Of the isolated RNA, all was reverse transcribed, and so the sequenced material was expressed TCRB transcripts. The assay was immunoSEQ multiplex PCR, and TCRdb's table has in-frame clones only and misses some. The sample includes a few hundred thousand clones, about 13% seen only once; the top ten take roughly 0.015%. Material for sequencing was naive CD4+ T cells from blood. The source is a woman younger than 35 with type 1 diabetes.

The CDR3 protein is CASRSPLPVSTDTQYF. CDR3 sequence (DNA): TGTGCCAGCAGATCCCCCCTACCGGTTAGCACAGATACGCAGTATTTT. The chain links TRBV28 to TRBJ2-3; no firm D call. CDR3 size: 16 residues. Trimming removed 6 bases from V and 0 bases from J, with 16 bases in between. CDR1 is MDHEN and CDR2 is SYDVKM in the germline V gene.

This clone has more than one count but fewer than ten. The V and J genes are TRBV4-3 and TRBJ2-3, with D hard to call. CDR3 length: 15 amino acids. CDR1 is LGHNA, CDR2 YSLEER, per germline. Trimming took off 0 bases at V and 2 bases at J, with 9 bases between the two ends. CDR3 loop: CASSQDGRYTDTQYF. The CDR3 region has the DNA TGCGCCAGCAGCCAAGATGGTCGCTACACAGATACGCAGTATTTT.

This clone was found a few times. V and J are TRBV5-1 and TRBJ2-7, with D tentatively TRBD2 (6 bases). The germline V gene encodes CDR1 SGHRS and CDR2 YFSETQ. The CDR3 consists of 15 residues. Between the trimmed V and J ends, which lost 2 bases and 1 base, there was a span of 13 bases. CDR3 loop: CASSLSGVGSYEQYF. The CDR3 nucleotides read TGCGCCAGCAGCTTATCGGGGGTTGGGTCCTACGAGCAGTACTTC.

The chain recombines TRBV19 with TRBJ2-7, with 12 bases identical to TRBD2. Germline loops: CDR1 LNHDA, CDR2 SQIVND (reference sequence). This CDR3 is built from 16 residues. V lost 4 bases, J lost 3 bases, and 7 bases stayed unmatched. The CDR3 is CASSTLGLAGRYEQYF. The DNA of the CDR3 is TGTGCCAGTAGTACACTAGGACTAGCGGGACGCTACGAGCAGTACTTC.

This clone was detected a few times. DNA of the CDR3: TGCGCCAGCGGCGGGGGGGGCAACTACGAGCAGTACTTC. Its translation is CASGGGGNYEQYF. The genes are TRBV5-1 and TRBJ2-7; 9 positions agree with TRBD2. Trimming removed 7 bases from V and 3 bases from J; junction bases left unmatched: 5. There are 13 residues in the CDR3. Germline V lookup: CDR1 SGHRS, CDR2 YFSETQ.